This TCR beta chain was profiled in a study of early T cells in non-severe SARS-CoV-2 infection. TCRdb fed the 5' RACE reads into MiXCR, producing one record per CDR3 protein. Counted here are more than 55,000 distinct CDR3 sequences, 4.6% occurring once; the ten biggest clones make up roughly 3.7%. Germline loops: CDR1 ENHRY, CDR2 SYGVKD. Deletions cut 2 bases from V and 1 base from J, with 8 bases between. The CDR3 contains 14 residues. The sequencing used whole blood, collected at baseline. The sequence came from an adult who was a healthcare worker with PCR-confirmed SARS-CoV-2 infection or an uninfected control (not recorded which). The donor label of this sample is uncertain. V is TRBV10-3 and J is TRBJ1-1; weak D call: TRBD1 (5 bases). Here the CDR3 reads CAISEPGTNTEAFF. Here the CDR3 DNA reads TGTGCCATCAGTGAGCCAGGGACGAACACTGAAGCTTTCTTT.